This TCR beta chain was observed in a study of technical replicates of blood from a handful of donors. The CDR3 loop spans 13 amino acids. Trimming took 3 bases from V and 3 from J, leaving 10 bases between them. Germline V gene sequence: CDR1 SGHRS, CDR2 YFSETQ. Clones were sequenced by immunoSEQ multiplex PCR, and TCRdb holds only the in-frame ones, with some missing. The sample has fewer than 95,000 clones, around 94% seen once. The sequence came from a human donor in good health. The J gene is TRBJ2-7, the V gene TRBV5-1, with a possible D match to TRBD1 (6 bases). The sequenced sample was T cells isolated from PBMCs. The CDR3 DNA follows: TGCGCCAGCAGCTACCCAGGGGTCTACGAGCAGTACTTC. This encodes CASSYPGVYEQYF.